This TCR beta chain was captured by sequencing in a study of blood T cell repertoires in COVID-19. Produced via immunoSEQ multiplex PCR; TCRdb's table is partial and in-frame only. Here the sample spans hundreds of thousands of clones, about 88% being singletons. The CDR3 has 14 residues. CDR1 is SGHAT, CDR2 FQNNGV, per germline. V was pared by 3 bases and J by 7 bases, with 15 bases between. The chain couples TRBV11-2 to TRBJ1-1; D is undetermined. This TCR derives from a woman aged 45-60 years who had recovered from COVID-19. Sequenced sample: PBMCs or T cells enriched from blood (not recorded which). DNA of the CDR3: TGTGCCAGCAGCTTTGTGCAACCATCGAGTGAAGCTTTCTTT. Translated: CASSFVQPSSEAFF. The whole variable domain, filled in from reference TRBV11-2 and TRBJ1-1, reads EAGVAQSPRYKIIEKRQSVAFWCNPISGHATLYWYQQILGQGPKLLIQFQNNGVVDDSQLPKDRFSAERLKGVDSTLKIQPAKLEDSAVYLCASSFVQPSSEAFFGQGTRLTVV.